Listed below are T cell receptor beta chains from one sample, sequenced in a study of T cell responses to AZD1222 COVID-19 vaccine. Generated by immunoSEQ multiplex PCR, the TCRdb table keeps only in-frame clones and is missing some. The table has roughly 130,000 clones, 80% to 90% seen once. The sample was peripheral blood, taken on day 0 of AZD1222 vaccination. These receptors originate from an adult in good health. Each CDR3 is given with its conserved first and last residue. A D gene is named only where the DNA matches it firmly. A clone size is listed for some rows: how often the clone was seen (once, few, many), or a class if it is expanded.

>.|TRBV9|.|TRBJ1-4
TGTGCCAGCAGCGGAGGGTACAGGGAATCGAATGAAAAACTGTTTTTT
CASSGGYRESNEKLFF
>TRBD2|TRBV28|.|TRBJ2-5
TGTGCCAGCAGTCCTGGCGGACTAGCGGGAGAGACCCAGTACTTC
CASSPGGLAGETQYF
>.|TRBV3-1/TRBV3-2|.|TRBJ1-3
TGTGCCAGCAGCCAAGGAGGTGGGCTCGGAGGAAACACCATATATTTT
CASSQGGGLGGNTIYF
>.|TRBV28|.|TRBJ1-5
TGTGCCAGCAGTTTGCGGGGGATTCAGCCCCAGCATTTT
CASSLRGIQPQHF
>.|TRBV14|once|TRBJ1-1
TGTGCCAGCAGCCGAGGTGGATGGGGTGAAGCTTTCTTT
CASSRGGWGEAFF
>.|TRBV30|.|TRBJ1-6
TGTGCCTGGAGTCCTTGGGGGGGTTCACCCCTCCACTTT
CAWSPWGGSPLHF
>.|TRBV5-1|few|TRBJ2-3
TGCGCCAGCACCCCAGGTTCTAGCACAGATACGCAGTATTTT
CASTPGSSTDTQYF
>TRBD1|TRBV7-9|.|TRBJ1-1
TGTGCCAGCAGCTCCTTACAGGGGAAAGCTTCTGAAGCTTTCTTT
CASSSLQGKASEAFF
>.|TRBV6-5|.|TRBJ1-1
TGTGCCAGCAGTTACTCGAGGGGGAACACTGAAGCTTTCTTT
CASSYSRGNTEAFF
>.|TRBV5-4|.|TRBJ2-5
TGTGCCAGCAGCTTAGATCCCGACCAAGAGACCCAGTACTTC
CASSLDPDQETQYF
>.|TRBV15|.|TRBJ1-5
TGTGCCACCAGCAGCCTAGGGGGGCAGCCCCAGCATTTT
CATSSLGGQPQHF
>.|TRBV15|.|TRBJ2-4
TGTGCCACCAGCACCCCCGACGGGGCCGTTTTACAGTACTTC
CATSTPDGAVLQYF
>.|TRBV3-1/TRBV3-2|.|TRBJ2-7
TGTGCCAGCAGCCAAGATGCCTCCTACGAGCAGTACTTC
CASSQDASYEQYF
>.|TRBV14|once|TRBJ2-3
TGTGCCAGCAGCCACAGGACGGCCCAAGGAGATACGCAGTATTTT
CASSHRTAQGDTQYF
>.|TRBV7-3|.|TRBJ1-2
TGTGCCAGCAGCTCGAACCCTAACTATGGCTACACCTTC
CASSSNPNYGYTF
>.|TRBV7-9|.|TRBJ1-2
TGTGCCAGCAGCGCCGCGCGCAGAATTAACTATGGCTACACCTTC
CASSAARRINYGYTF
>.|TRBV2|.|TRBJ2-7
TGTGCCAGCAGTGGAGTTCGGGGGGCAGCCGAGCAGTACTTC
CASSGVRGAAEQYF
>.|TRBV6-5|.|TRBJ2-7
TGTGCCAGCAGTTACTCGGGCGCGGACGAGCAGTACTTC
CASSYSGADEQYF
>TRBD1|TRBV3-1/TRBV3-2|.|TRBJ1-1
TGTGCCAGCAGGCGGGGACAGGGAAACACTGAAGCTTTCTTT
CASRRGQGNTEAFF
>TRBD1|TRBV13|.|TRBJ2-6
TGTGCTATCCTCCTCCGGGACAGGGGCTCTTCTGGGGCCAACGTCCTGACTTTC
CAILLRDRGSSGANVLTF
>.|TRBV7-2|few|TRBJ1-1
TGTGCCAGCAGCTCGGGACTCTACTCAAACACTGAAGCTTTCTTT
CASSSGLYSNTEAFF
>TRBD2|TRBV28|.|TRBJ2-7
TGTGCCAGCAGTTTAGTTACTAGCGGGAGTAACGAGCAGTACTTC
CASSLVTSGSNEQYF
>.|TRBV9|few|TRBJ2-5
TGTGCCAGCAGCGTAGCTCCCTCGGGGGCCCAAGAGACCCAGTACTTC
CASSVAPSGAQETQYF
>TRBD2|TRBV5-1|.|TRBJ2-1
TGCGCCAGCAGCCCCAGACTAGCGGGAGGCGGTGAGCAGTTCTTC
CASSPRLAGGGEQFF
>.|TRBV4-2|.|TRBJ2-7
TGTGCCAGCAGCCAAGATTATTGGGGCTATTCCTACGAGCAGTACTTC
CASSQDYWGYSYEQYF
>.|TRBV11-3|.|TRBJ1-1
TGTGCCAGCAGCGTACACAGGGTCCACACTGAAGCTTTCTTT
CASSVHRVHTEAFF
>TRBD2|TRBV30|once|TRBJ2-7
TGTGCCTGGAGTAGCGGGAGTTTCTCCTACGAGCAGTACTTC
CAWSSGSFSYEQYF
>TRBD2|TRBV15|.|TRBJ2-7
TGTGCCACCAGCAAGGGACGAGCGGGAGTTAGTGAGCAGTACTTC
CATSKGRAGVSEQYF
>TRBD2|TRBV4-2|.|TRBJ2-1
TGTGCCAGCAGCCAAGTCCGACGGGGGGAGATACTGCCCGGAGAGCAGTTCTTC
CASSQVRRGEILPGEQFF
>.|TRBV28|.|TRBJ1-2
TGTGCCAGCAGTGAAGAAATTAGGGATGGACCCGGGCGGGGCTACACCTTC
CASSEEIRDGPGRGYTF
>.|TRBV28|once|TRBJ1-1
TGTGCCAGCAGTTTAGTTGGGAACACTGAAGCTTTCTTT
CASSLVGNTEAFF
>TRBD2|TRBV5-1|once|TRBJ2-7
TGCGCCAGCAGCTTGGTAGCGGGAAACCACGAGCAGTACTTC
CASSLVAGNHEQYF
>TRBD1|TRBV19|.|TRBJ1-4
TGTGCCAGTCTCTCCCAGGGGGCGCGTGAAAAACTGTTTTTT
CASLSQGAREKLFF
>.|TRBV30|.|TRBJ2-2
TGTGCCTGGAGACTAGGGGCGAACACCGGGGAGCTGTTTTTT
CAWRLGANTGELFF
>.|TRBV6-4|.|TRBJ2-3
TGTGCCAGCAGTGCCTCGCGGGGAGCCGCAGATACGCAGTATTTT
CASSASRGAADTQYF
>.|TRBV29-1|.|TRBJ2-7
TGCAGCGTTGAAGGGGAGACGGGGAGCTCCTACGAGCAGTACTTC
CSVEGETGSSYEQYF
>.|TRBV28|.|TRBJ1-5
TGTGCCAGCAGACTAAAAAATCAGCCCCAGCATTTT
CASRLKNQPQHF
>.|TRBV5-1|.|TRBJ2-3
TGCGCCAGCAGCCCGACTACTAGTGTTTGGGCAGATACGCAGTATTTT
CASSPTTSVWADTQYF
>TRBD1|TRBV5-1|.|TRBJ1-4
TGCGCCAGCAGCTTGGAAGGGATCAGGACAGGAAAACTGTTTTTT
CASSLEGIRTGKLFF
>.|TRBV11-2|.|TRBJ1-6
TGTGCCAGCAGCCTGAATACCGGGAATTCACCCCTCCACTTT
CASSLNTGNSPLHF
>.|TRBV10-3|.|TRBJ2-7
TGTGCCATCAGTGAGTCTAGGACAAGGGCCGCCTACGAGCAGTACTTC
CAISESRTRAAYEQYF